Listed below are T cell receptor beta chains from one sample, sequenced in a study of spatial heterogeneity in lung cancer. One entry per CDR3 protein results from TCRdb running MiXCR on the 5' RACE reads. Here the sample spans about 38,000 distinct CDR3 sequences, around 7.2% being singletons. The input for sequencing was PBMCs, taken at surgery. The receptors come from a male donor with early-stage non-small cell lung cancer. Each CDR3 is given with its conserved first and last residue. D genes are given only for firm matches. The size field is filled for only some rows; it gives once, few, many or a size class.

D	V	J	size	CDR3	DNA
.	TRBV29-1	TRBJ1-1	many	CSVEDLAGPNTEAFF	TGCAGCGTTGAAGATCTGGCAGGGCCGAACACTGAAGCTTTCTTT
TRBD2	TRBV7-6	TRBJ2-3	few	CASSRGTSADTQYF	TGTGCCAGCAGCCGAGGGACTAGCGCAGATACGCAGTATTTT
.	TRBV7-2	TRBJ2-3	.	CASSLRYGYTDTQYF	TGTGCCAGCAGCTTAAGATACGGATACACAGATACGCAGTATTTT
.	TRBV7-3	TRBJ2-2	many	CASSSTGELFF	TGTGCCAGCAGTTCCACCGGGGAGCTGTTTTTT
TRBD2	TRBV4-3	TRBJ2-1	few	CASSQDLSGGDHEQFF	TGCGCCAGCAGCCAAGATCTAAGCGGGGGGGATCATGAGCAGTTCTTC
.	TRBV3-1	TRBJ2-2	.	CASSQGAGANTGELFF	TGTGCCAGCAGCCAAGGGGCGGGCGCGAACACCGGGGAGCTGTTTTTT
.	TRBV6-6	TRBJ1-5	few	CASSYSGGYSNQPQHF	TGTGCCAGCAGTTACTCCGGGGGTTATAGCAATCAGCCCCAGCATTTT
.	TRBV6-2/TRBV6-3	TRBJ1-2	few	CASSPWANYGYTF	TGTGCCAGCAGTCCGTGGGCGAACTATGGCTACACCTTC
TRBD2	TRBV12-3/TRBV12-4	TRBJ2-3	.	CASKAGVTDTQYF	TGTGCCAGCAAAGCGGGAGTGACAGATACGCAGTATTTT
TRBD1	TRBV13	TRBJ2-7	.	CASSSSPRAGGEQYF	TGTGCCAGCAGCTCCAGCCCCCGGGCAGGGGGCGAGCAGTACTTC